The entry below describes one T cell receptor (beta chain). The CDR3 has 14 amino acids. Germline assignment: CDR1 SNHLY and CDR2 FYNNEI. V lost 6 bases and J lost 1, with 12 bases in between. This specimen comes from a study of blood T cell repertoires in COVID-19. Study overall: Spain, Italy and the United States supplied samples that represented acute and convalescent COVID-19. PBMCs, B-cell-depleted T cells, or T cells provided the cDNA or gDNA that made up the material.

Study processing details: It was from reference gene primer amplification that nucleated cell counts were estimated. TCRdb's copy holds only in-frame clones and misses some; the assay was immunoSEQ multiplex PCR. V and J calls and clone size are copied from that table; D and trimming were computed from the DNA. The table has about 260,000 clones, about nine tenths seen once. The specimen was peripheral blood. The J gene is TRBJ1-1, the V gene TRBV2, with D perhaps TRBD1 (5 bases). The clonotype originates from a woman aged 40 to 50 with acute or convalescent COVID-19. The CDR3, as DNA: TGTGCCAGCAGGGGGCAATACAGGAACACTGAAGCTTTCTTT. Its translation is CASRGQYRNTEAFF.